These T cell receptor beta chains were read from a single sample in a study of T-cell memory formation after mild COVID-19. MiXCR was run by TCRdb on the 5' RACE reads, yielding one entry per CDR3 protein. The table records around 200,000 distinct CDR3 sequences, about 18% of them present only once. Sequences were obtained from PBMCs or a T cell subset sorted from them (not recorded which). Receptor source: a man aged 18 to 35 who had mild COVID-19 (a few samples of this study predate the infection). Cell type and time point are not known. Each CDR3 is given without its conserved first and last residue. A D gene is named only where the DNA matches it firmly. Not all rows give a size; the values are once, few, many and, for expanded clones, a class.

clone_size d_call v_call cdr3_aa
- TRBD1 TRBV18 ASSPGQGWEQY
few TRBD2 TRBV5-1 ASSLAALAGSDTQY
- - TRBV4-3 ASSQDRAITQY
few - TRBV7-2 ASSSEGASTEAF
- - TRBV25-1 ASTVSGYNSPLH
few - TRBV19 ASSIGVAKNIQY
few TRBD2 TRBV6-2/TRBV6-3 ASTYRSSGGYNEQF
- - TRBV4-1 ASSQDSPAGELF
few - TRBV7-6 AISGPQETQY
once - TRBV25-1 ASSEGVLGSSGNTIY
few - TRBV21-1 ASSKYGHNGYT
many TRBD1 TRBV29-1 SADRGGSEKLF
few TRBD2 TRBV2 ASKRGSTDTQY
many TRBD1 TRBV7-8 ASSSRTGLTDTQY
- - TRBV7-2 ASRPPGPYGYT
few - TRBV5-4 ASSLNAYEAF
few TRBD1 TRBV5-1 ASSLGTGFGEKLF
few TRBD1 TRBV18 ASSRTGSMNTEAF
many - TRBV5-1 ASSLWGRTGELF
many - TRBV7-2 ASRQKRGSGANVLT
many TRBD1 TRBV12-3/TRBV12-4 ASAHWDRAYNEQF
many - TRBV7-2 ASAPQGTHQPQH
few - TRBV7-9 ASSLASGGSPLH
few - TRBV11-2 ASSTSRGTGELF
- TRBD2 TRBV7-2 ASSSQRGINEQF
- - TRBV2 ASIHPGGTLDGYT
many TRBD1 TRBV12-3/TRBV12-4 ASSPDRTSTDTQY
- TRBD1 TRBV12-3/TRBV12-4 ASRGQVGNQPQH
- - TRBV5-6 ASSHRTVAKNIQY
- - TRBV9 ASSVDPSEADTQY
few TRBD1 TRBV10-2 ASSEDRGLTEAF
few TRBD1 TRBV7-2 ASNRGAGETQY
- - TRBV5-1 ASTNRGTLTDTQY
few TRBD1 TRBV5-4 ASSTYTGGDEQF
many - TRBV7-2 ASSPTNMGVEQY
many TRBD2 TRBV10-1 ASSEGTTTDTQY